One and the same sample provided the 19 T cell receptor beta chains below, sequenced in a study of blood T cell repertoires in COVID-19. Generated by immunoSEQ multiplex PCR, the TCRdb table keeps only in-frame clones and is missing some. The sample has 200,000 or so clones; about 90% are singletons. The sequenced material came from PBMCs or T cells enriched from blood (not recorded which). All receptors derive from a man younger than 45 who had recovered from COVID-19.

In nucleotides, the CDR3 is TGTGCCAGCAGCTCTAGCGGGACCTACTACAATGAGCAGTTCTTC. Amino acids: CASSSSGTYYNEQFF. The chain couples TRBV11-3 to TRBJ2-1, with 9 bases fitting TRBD2. V dropped 4 bases and J dropped 3; count of bases not matched to a gene: 4. Germline CDR1 is SGHNT and CDR2 is YENEEA. This CDR3 region has 15 residues.

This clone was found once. In DNA, the CDR3 is TGCGCCAGCAGCTTCGTCAGCGGGTCCTCCTACGAGCAGTACTTC. The encoded protein is CASSFVSGSSYEQYF. J is TRBJ2-7 and V is TRBV5-1, with a tentative D call TRBD2 (6 bases). Germline V gene sequence: CDR1 SGHRS, CDR2 YFSETQ. CDR3 size: 15 residues. V was trimmed by 2 bases and J by 0 bases, leaving 12 bases between them.

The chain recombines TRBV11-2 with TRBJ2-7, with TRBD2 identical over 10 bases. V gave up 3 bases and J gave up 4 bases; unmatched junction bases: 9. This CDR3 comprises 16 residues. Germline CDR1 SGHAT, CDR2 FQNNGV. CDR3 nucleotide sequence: TGTGCCAGCAGCTTCGGGGATAGCGGGAGGTCTTACGAGCAGTACTTC. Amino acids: CASSFGDSGRSYEQYF.

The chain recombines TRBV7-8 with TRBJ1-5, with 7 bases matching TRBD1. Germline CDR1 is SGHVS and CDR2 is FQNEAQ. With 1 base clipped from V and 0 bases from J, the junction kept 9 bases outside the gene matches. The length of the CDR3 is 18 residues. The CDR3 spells CASSLGAGGIGSNQPQHF. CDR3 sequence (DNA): TGTGCCAGCAGCTTAGGGGCAGGGGGGATTGGTAGCAATCAGCCCCAGCATTTT.

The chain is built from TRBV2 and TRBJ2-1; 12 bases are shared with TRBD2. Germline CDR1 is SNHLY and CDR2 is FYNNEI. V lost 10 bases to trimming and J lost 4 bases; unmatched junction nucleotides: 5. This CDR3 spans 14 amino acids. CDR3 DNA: TGTGCCACCACAGGACTAGCGGGATACAATGAGCAGTTCTTC. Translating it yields CATTGLAGYNEQFF. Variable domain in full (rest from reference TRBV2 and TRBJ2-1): EPEVTQTPSHQVTQMGQEVILRCVPISNHLYFYWYRQILGQKVEFLVSFYNNEISEKSEIFDDQFSVERPDGSNFTLKIRSTKLEDSAMYFCATTGLAGYNEQFFGPGTRLTVL.

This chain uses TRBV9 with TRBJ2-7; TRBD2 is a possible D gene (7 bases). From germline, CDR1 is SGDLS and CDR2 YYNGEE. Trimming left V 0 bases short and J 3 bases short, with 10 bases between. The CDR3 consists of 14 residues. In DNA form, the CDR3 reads TGTGCCAGCAGCGTAGGCGGGGGCCACTACGAGCAGTACTTC. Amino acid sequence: CASSVGGGHYEQYF.

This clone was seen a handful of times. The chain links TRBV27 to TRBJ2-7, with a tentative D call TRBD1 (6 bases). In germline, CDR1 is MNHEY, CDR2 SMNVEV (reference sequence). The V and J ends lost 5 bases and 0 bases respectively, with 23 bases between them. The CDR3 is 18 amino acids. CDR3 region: CASSPIKATGISSYEQYF. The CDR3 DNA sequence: TGTGCCAGCAGTCCAATAAAAGCGACAGGAATAAGCTCCTACGAGCAGTACTTC.

Here the CDR3 reads CASSGTVYNEQFF. CDR3 DNA sequence: TGTGCCAGCAGTGGGACAGTCTACAATGAGCAGTTCTTC. The V and J genes are TRBV25-1 and TRBJ2-1, with D perhaps TRBD1 (6 bases). This CDR3 is 13 amino acids long. The V and J ends lost 4 bases and 3 bases respectively, with 7 bases between them. The V gene's germline CDR1 is MGHDK and CDR2 SYGVNS.

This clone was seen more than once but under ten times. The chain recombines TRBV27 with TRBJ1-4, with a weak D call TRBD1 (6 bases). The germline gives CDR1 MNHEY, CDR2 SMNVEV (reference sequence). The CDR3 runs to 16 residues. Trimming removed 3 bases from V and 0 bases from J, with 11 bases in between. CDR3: CASSLMGAATNEKLFF. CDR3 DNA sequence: TGTGCCAGCAGTTTGATGGGGGCGGCAACTAATGAAAAACTGTTTTTT.

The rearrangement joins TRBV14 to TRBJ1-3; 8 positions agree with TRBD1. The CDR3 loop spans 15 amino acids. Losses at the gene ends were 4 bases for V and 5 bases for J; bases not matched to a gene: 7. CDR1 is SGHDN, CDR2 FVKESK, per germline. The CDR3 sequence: CASSPGTGIRNTIYF. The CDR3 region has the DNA TGTGCCAGCAGCCCGGGGACAGGTATACGAAACACCATATATTTT.

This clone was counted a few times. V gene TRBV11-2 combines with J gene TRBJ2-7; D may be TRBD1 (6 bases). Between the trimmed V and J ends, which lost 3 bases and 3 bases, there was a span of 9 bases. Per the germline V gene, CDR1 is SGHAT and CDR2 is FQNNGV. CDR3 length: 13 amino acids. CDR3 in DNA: TGTGCCAGCAGCTTCGGACAGAACTACGAGCAGTACTTC. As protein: CASSFGQNYEQYF.

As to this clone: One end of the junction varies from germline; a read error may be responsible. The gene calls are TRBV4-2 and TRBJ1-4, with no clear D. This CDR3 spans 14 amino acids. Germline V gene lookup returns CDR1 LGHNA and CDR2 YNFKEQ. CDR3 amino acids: CASSKEGPNEKLFF. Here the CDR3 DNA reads TGTGCCAGCAGCAAAGAGGGCCCTAATGAAAAACTGTTTTTT.

The CDR3 region is CASVGLAGANEQFF. The CDR3, as DNA: TGTGCCAGCGTAGGACTAGCGGGAGCTAATGAGCAGTTCTTC. The gene calls are TRBV2 and TRBJ2-1; TRBD2 matches 13 bases. This CDR3 spans 14 amino acids. Trimming removed 8 bases from V and 7 bases from J; junction bases left unmatched: 5. Looked up from germline, CDR1 is SNHLY and CDR2 is FYNNEI.

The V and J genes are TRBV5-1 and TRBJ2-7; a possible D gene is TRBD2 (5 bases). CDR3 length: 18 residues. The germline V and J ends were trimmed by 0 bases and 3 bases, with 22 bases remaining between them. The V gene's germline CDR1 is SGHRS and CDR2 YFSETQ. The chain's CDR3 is CASSLAPTRHRDNYEQYF. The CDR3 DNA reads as TGCGCCAGCAGCTTGGCTCCAACCCGACATCGGGATAACTACGAGCAGTACTTC.

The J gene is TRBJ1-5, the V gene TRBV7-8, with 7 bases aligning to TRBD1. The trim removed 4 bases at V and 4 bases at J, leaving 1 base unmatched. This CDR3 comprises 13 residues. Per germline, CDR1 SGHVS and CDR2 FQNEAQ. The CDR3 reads CASSSDRNQPQHF. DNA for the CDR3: TGTGCCAGCAGCTCGGACAGGAATCAGCCCCAGCATTTT.

CDR3 region: CSVGGLLQGAKSPYEQYF. CDR3 sequence (DNA): TGCAGCGTTGGGGGATTGCTTCAGGGGGCAAAATCACCCTACGAGCAGTACTTC. This rearrangement joins TRBV29-1 to TRBJ2-7; 8 nucleotides line up with TRBD1. The CDR3 spans 18 residues. The V segment lost 4 bases and the J segment 2 bases; nucleotides outside the gene matches: 19. Germline CDR1 is SQVTM and CDR2 is ANQGSEA.

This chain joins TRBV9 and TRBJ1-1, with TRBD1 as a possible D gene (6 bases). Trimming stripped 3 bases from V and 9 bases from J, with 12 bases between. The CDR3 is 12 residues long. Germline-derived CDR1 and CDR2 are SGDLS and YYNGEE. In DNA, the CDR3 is TGTGCCAGCAGCGGGGAGGGGGTGAAAGCTTTCTTT. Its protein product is CASSGEGVKAFF.

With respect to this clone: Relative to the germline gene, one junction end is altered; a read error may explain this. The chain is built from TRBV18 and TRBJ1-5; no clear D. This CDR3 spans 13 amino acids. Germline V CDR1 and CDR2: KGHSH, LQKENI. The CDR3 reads CASSPDSDQPQHF. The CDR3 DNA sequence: TGTGCCAGCTCACCGGATAGCGATCAGCCCCAGCATTTT.

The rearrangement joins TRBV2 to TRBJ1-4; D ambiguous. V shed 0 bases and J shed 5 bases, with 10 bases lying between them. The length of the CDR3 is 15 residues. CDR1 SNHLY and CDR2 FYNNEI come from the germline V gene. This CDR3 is CASSEAPGGNEKLFF. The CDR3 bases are TGTGCCAGCAGTGAAGCACCCGGAGGGAATGAAAAACTGTTTTTT.